Each of the 31 T cell receptor beta chains below was sequenced from the same sample in a study of early T cells in non-severe SARS-CoV-2 infection. TCRdb reprocessed the 5' RACE reads with MiXCR, giving one entry per CDR3 protein. The sample consists of around 66,000 distinct CDR3 sequences, 13% of them appearing once. The sequencing input was whole blood. These receptors all stem from an adult who was a healthcare worker with PCR-confirmed SARS-CoV-2 infection or an uninfected control (not recorded which).

This clonotype was observed many times. The chain carries TRBV29-1 and TRBJ1-1, with 7 nucleotides matching TRBD1. The trim removed 7 bases at V and 1 base at J, leaving 3 bases unmatched. The CDR3 is 12 amino acids. The germline gives CDR1 SQVTM, CDR2 ANQGSEA. In DNA, the CDR3 is TGCAGCGCTTGGACAGGGAACACTGAAGCTTTCTTT. Protein product: CSAWTGNTEAFF.

This clonotype was observed once. This may be a read error, as it is one base from a much larger clone. The rearrangement joins TRBV4-1 to TRBJ1-3; D not certain. This CDR3 has 17 amino acids. Germline V gives CDR1 MGHRA, CDR2 YSYEKL. The CDR3 sequence: CANSQDLRGHSGNTIYF. In DNA form, the CDR3 reads TGCGCCAACAGCCAAGATTTGCGCGGGCACTCTGGAAACACCATATATTTT.

This clonotype has just a few counts. The rearrangement links TRBV5-1 to TRBJ2-3, with 8 bases matching TRBD2. This CDR3 has 17 amino acids. V was pared by 0 bases and J by 2 bases, with 8 bases of the junction left unmatched. The germline V gene has CDR1 SGHRS and CDR2 YFSETQ. This CDR3 reads CASSLESIAGFTDTQYF. CDR3 coding DNA: TGCGCCAGCAGCTTGGAGAGTATAGCGGGATTCACAGATACGCAGTATTTT.

The rearrangement uses TRBV9 and TRBJ1-3; D not certain. Trimming shortened V by 0 bases and J by 10 bases, and 11 bases separated the two germline ends. Germline V lookup: CDR1 SGDLS, CDR2 YYNGEE. The CDR3 consists of 13 residues. The CDR3 is CASSVDSGGTIYF. CDR3 coding DNA: TGTGCCAGCAGCGTAGATTCCGGCGGGACCATATATTTT. Based on the CDR3 plus reference TRBV9 and TRBJ1-3, the full variable domain is DSGVTQTPKHLITATGQRVTLRCSPRSGDLSVYWYQQSLDQGLQFLIQYYNGEERAKGNILERFSAQQFPDLHSELNLSSLELGDSALYFCASSVDSGGTIYFGEGSWLTVV.

This clonotype has ten or more counts. This chain's CDR3 is CASSVVGNTGELFF. CDR3 nucleotide sequence: TGTGCCAGCAGCGTAGTTGGGAACACCGGGGAGCTGTTTTTT. V usage is TRBV9 and J usage is TRBJ2-2; D is unclear. From germline, CDR1 is SGDLS and CDR2 YYNGEE. The length of the CDR3 is 14 residues. Deletions cut 0 bases from V and 1 base from J, with 4 bases between.

This clonotype appeared many times. J is TRBJ1-1 and V is TRBV5-6, with a possible D match to TRBD1 (5 bases). The CDR3 extends over 16 amino acids. Germline values: CDR1 SGHDT, CDR2 YYEEEE. V was shortened by 2 bases and J by 3 bases, with 17 bases between the two germline ends. The DNA of the CDR3 is TGTGCCAGCAGCTTCAGGGCGGGTAGGTTGGACACTGAAGCTTTCTTT. This codes for CASSFRAGRLDTEAFF.

In its sample, this clonotype was seen many times. This chain connects TRBV7-2 to TRBJ2-1; D is possibly TRBD1 or TRBD2 (5 bases each). V was trimmed by 2 bases and J by 12 bases, leaving 20 bases between them. This CDR3 is built from 15 residues. The germline V gene encodes CDR1 SGHTA and CDR2 FQGNSA. The CDR3 nucleotides read TGTGCCAGCAGCTTAATCCGGGACCGCTTAAAAGGGCAGTTCTTC. Amino acid sequence: CASSLIRDRLKGQFF.

This clonotype was found many times. V gene TRBV7-2 combines with J gene TRBJ2-3; D is unresolved. The V end lost 1 base, the J end lost 5 bases, and 16 bases lay between the germline ends. CDR3 length: 16 residues. The V gene's germline CDR1 is SGHTA and CDR2 FQGNSA. The CDR3 region is CASSLVVSSQLDTQYF. The CDR3, as DNA: TGTGCCAGCAGCTTAGTAGTATCCTCTCAGTTAGATACGCAGTATTTT.

J is TRBJ2-3 and V is TRBV4-1; D remains ambiguous. Germline V CDR1 and CDR2: MGHRA, YSYEKL. The CDR3 is 17 amino acids. Trimming left V 0 bases short and J 1 base short, with 14 bases between. The DNA of the CDR3 is TGCGCCAGCAGCCAAGATCCCACCCTACTACGCACAGATACGCAGTATTTT. Translating it yields CASSQDPTLLRTDTQYF.

This clonotype has a count of ten or more. This chain connects TRBV7-2 to TRBJ1-4; D gene uncertain. The CDR3 sequence is 13 residues long. Trimming cost V 5 bases and J 7 bases, with 11 bases left between them. The germline V gene encodes CDR1 SGHTA and CDR2 FQGNSA. CDR3 sequence reads: CASSTRFGEKLFF. DNA for the CDR3: TGTGCCAGCAGCACCCGTTTCGGTGAAAAACTGTTTTTT.

This clonotype was recorded a few times. This chain connects TRBV4-2 to TRBJ2-3; TRBD1 matches at 9 bases. The V and J ends lost 4 bases and 6 bases, in that order; junction bases with no gene match: 11. Germline CDR1 reads LGHNA; CDR2 reads YNFKEQ. This CDR3 has 16 residues. The CDR3 DNA is TGTGCCAGCAGCCCGGGGTCCGGGACAGGGTACGATACGCAGTATTTT. This encodes CASSPGSGTGYDTQYF.

This clonotype was detected a few times. This chain links TRBV11-2 with TRBJ2-3, with TRBD2 identical over 7 bases. V was pared by 4 bases and J by 2 bases, with 6 bases of the junction left unmatched. This CDR3 contains 15 residues. Germline V gene sequence: CDR1 SGHAT, CDR2 FQNNGV. CDR3 loop: CASSSGAGFTDTQYF. The CDR3 coding sequence is TGTGCCAGCAGCTCAGGAGCGGGATTCACAGATACGCAGTATTTT.

This clonotype was seen a few times. The chain links TRBV4-2 to TRBJ2-5; 8 bases align to TRBD2. Germline V gene sequence: CDR1 LGHNA, CDR2 YNFKEQ. The CDR3 spans 17 residues. The V and J ends lost 3 bases and 5 bases, in that order; junction bases with no gene match: 14. CDR3 nucleotide sequence: TGTGCCAGCAGCCATGGTGACGGGACTAGGGGCGTGGAGACCCAGTACTTC. Amino acids: CASSHGDGTRGVETQYF.

This clonotype has only a few counts. CDR3 sequence: CASSPTGFQETQYF. In nucleotides, the CDR3 is TGTGCCAGCAGCCCTACAGGGTTCCAAGAGACCCAGTACTTC. This rearrangement joins TRBV7-9 to TRBJ2-5, with a possible D match to TRBD1 (6 bases). Trimming took 5 bases from V and 1 from J, leaving 11 bases between them. The CDR3 totals 14 residues. Germline V CDR1 and CDR2: SEHNR, FQNEAQ (reference sequence).

The chain is built from TRBV20-1 and TRBJ1-2; the D gene is possibly TRBD1 (5 bases). The CDR3 totals 14 residues. Germline V lookup: CDR1 DFQATT, CDR2 SNEGSKA (reference sequence). Trimming took 0 bases from V and 8 from J, leaving 16 bases between them. CDR3 sequence: CSARDSGGAGGYTF. CDR3 in DNA: TGCAGTGCTAGAGATAGCGGAGGGGCCGGAGGCTACACCTTC.

The rearrangement links TRBV29-1 to TRBJ2-3, with 9 bases aligning to TRBD1. Germline CDR1 is SQVTM and CDR2 is ANQGSEA. There are 13 residues in the CDR3. Germline trimming cut 6 bases from V and 3 bases from J; bases unmatched to any gene: 4. The CDR3 loop reads CSVLGQGTDTQYF. The CDR3 coding sequence is TGCAGCGTATTGGGACAGGGAACAGATACGCAGTATTTT.

This clonotype was counted at least ten times. The J gene is TRBJ1-2, the V gene TRBV28, with TRBD1 as a possible D gene (6 bases). CDR3 length: 13 residues. The germline V and J ends were trimmed by 2 bases and 6 bases, with 10 bases remaining between them. Germline CDR1 reads MDHEN; CDR2 reads SYDVKM. The CDR3 DNA sequence: TGTGCCAGCAGTTTAACAGGGCTCAATGGCTACACCTTC. Translated, it gives CASSLTGLNGYTF.

This rearrangement joins TRBV7-2 to TRBJ1-2; no definite D call. CDR1 and CDR2 from the germline V gene are SGHTA and FQGNSA. CDR3 length: 14 residues. V was shortened by 5 bases and J by 10 bases, with 20 bases between the two germline ends. Written as DNA, the CDR3 is TGTGCCAGCAGCCGCCAAGGGAGGGATGTGGTCTACACCTTC. Protein sequence: CASSRQGRDVVYTF. The full variable domain, in which reference TRBV7-2 and TRBJ1-2 provide the parts outside the CDR3, is GAGVSQSPSNKVTEKGKDVELRCDPISGHTALYWYRQSLGQGLEFLIYFQGNSAPDKSGLPSDRFSAERTGGSVSTLTIQRTQQEDSAVYLCASSRQGRDVVYTFGSGTRLTVV.

This clonotype occurred many times. This chain uses TRBV28 with TRBJ2-7; D ambiguous. V lost 2 bases, J lost 3 bases, and 2 bases lay in between. CDR1 and CDR2 (germline): MDHEN, SYDVKM. The CDR3 extends over 11 amino acids. CDR3 residues: CASSLGYEQYF. The CDR3 coding sequence is TGTGCCAGCAGTTTAGGCTACGAGCAGTACTTC.

This clonotype appeared a few times. The chain has TRBV7-8 and TRBJ2-7; D possibly matches TRBD1 or TRBD2 (5 bases each). Trimming took 5 bases from V and 2 from J, leaving 10 bases between them. CDR1 and CDR2 (germline): SGHVS, FQNEAQ. The CDR3 is 13 residues long. The CDR3 DNA reads TGTGCCAGCAGCCGGGACCGGGCCTACGAGCAGTACTTC. This translates into CASSRDRAYEQYF.

This clonotype was observed a handful of times. This chain connects TRBV7-8 to TRBJ2-2; the D gene is possibly TRBD1 (6 bases). Trimming removed 3 bases from V and 0 bases from J, with 14 bases in between. Germline loops: CDR1 SGHVS, CDR2 FQNEAQ. The CDR3 is 17 residues long. Written as DNA, the CDR3 is TGTGCCAGCAGCTTCCACAGGGACAAAGCGAACACCGGGGAGCTGTTTTTT. As protein: CASSFHRDKANTGELFF.

This clonotype was counted ten times or more. The J gene is TRBJ1-5, the V gene TRBV19; no clear D. V was shortened by 8 bases and J by 1 base, with 12 bases between the two germline ends. The CDR3 spans 14 residues. The germline CDR1 and CDR2 sequences are LNHDA and SQIVND (reference sequence). The CDR3 DNA reads TGTGCCAGTTCCCCCACCCAGAGCAATCAGCCCCAGCATTTT. Translation gives CASSPTQSNQPQHF. The whole variable domain, remainder taken from reference TRBV19 and TRBJ1-5, is DGGITQSPKYLFRKEGQNVTLSCEQNLNHDAMYWYRQDPGQGLRLIYYSQIVNDFQKGDIAEGYSVSREKKESFPLTVTSAQKNPTAFYLCASSPTQSNQPQHFGDGTRLSIL.

This clonotype was detected ten times or more. The CDR3 DNA sequence: TGTGCCAGCAGTTACCGACTAGCGGGAGATACGCAGTATTTT. Its translation: CASSYRLAGDTQYF. J is TRBJ2-3 and V is TRBV6-5; TRBD2 aligns across 10 bases. Germline V gene data show CDR1 as MNHEY and CDR2 as SVGAGI. J lost 5 bases, V lost 2 bases, and 1 base had no gene match. This CDR3 comprises 14 residues.

The chain employs TRBV24-1 and TRBJ2-2; 7 nucleotides match TRBD1. CDR3 length: 15 amino acids. CDR1 is KGHDR, CDR2 SFDVKD, per germline. Losses at the gene ends were 4 bases for V and 2 bases for J; bases not matched to a gene: 3. CDR3 sequence: CATSETGVNTGELFF. Written as DNA, the CDR3 is TGTGCCACCAGTGAAACAGGGGTTAACACCGGGGAGCTGTTTTTT.

Regarding this clonotype: One junction end does not reproduce the germline sequence, and a read error may be involved. This chain joins TRBV27 and TRBJ1-5, with a possible D match to TRBD1 (5 bases). The length of the CDR3 is 15 residues. Germline V gene sequence: CDR1 MNHEY, CDR2 SMNVEV (reference sequence). CDR3 DNA: TGTGCCAGCAGTTTATCTGGCCAGGGTATACAGCCCCTGCATTTT. This translates into CASSLSGQGIQPLHF.

This chain links TRBV29-1 with TRBJ2-1; possible D gene TRBD1, 5 bases. V was shortened by 2 bases and J by 6 bases, with 11 bases between the two germline ends. This CDR3 has 13 residues. Germline CDR1 and CDR2: SQVTM and ANQGSEA. CDR3 residues: CSVERRQGNEQFF. CDR3 DNA sequence: TGCAGCGTTGAAAGGCGGCAGGGCAATGAGCAGTTCTTC.

The V call is TRBV6-4, the J call TRBJ1-2, with 10 bases identical to TRBD1. Looked up from germline, CDR1 is MRHNA and CDR2 is SNTAGT. V was pared by 10 bases and J by 6 bases, with 5 bases of the junction left unmatched. The CDR3 totals 12 residues. This CDR3 is CATYGTGDGYTF. CDR3 in DNA: TGTGCCACCTACGGGACAGGGGATGGCTACACCTTC.

The chain combines TRBV5-5 with TRBJ2-1; TRBD2 aligns across 7 bases. This CDR3 has 15 residues. CDR1 is SGHKS and CDR2 is YYEKEE in the germline V gene (reference sequence). V lost 3 bases to trimming and J lost 1 base; unmatched junction nucleotides: 4. The CDR3 sequence is CASSSSGASYNEQFF. In DNA, the CDR3 is TGTGCCAGCAGCTCGAGCGGGGCTTCCTACAATGAGCAGTTCTTC.

The V and J genes are TRBV20-1 and TRBJ1-1; D unresolved. From germline, CDR1 is DFQATT and CDR2 SNEGSKA (reference sequence). This CDR3 contains 16 residues. Trimming left V 0 bases short and J 6 bases short, with 20 bases between. The CDR3 region has the DNA TGCAGTGCTAGAGATCCGTCCAGGCTTGAGAAGGCTGAAGCTTTCTTT. It yields the protein CSARDPSRLEKAEAFF.

The chain employs TRBV20-1 and TRBJ2-5; 7 bases are a match to TRBD1. CDR1 and CDR2 (germline): DFQATT, SNEGSKA (reference sequence). The CDR3 extends over 12 amino acids. V dropped 5 bases and J dropped 4; count of bases not matched to a gene: 4. In nucleotides, the CDR3 is TGCAGTGCTTCTACAGGGGTAGAGACCCAGTACTTC. Translated, it gives CSASTGVETQYF.

The rearrangement joins TRBV12-3 or TRBV12-4 to TRBJ1-1, with D uncertain. CDR3 length: 13 amino acids. V was shortened by 3 bases and J by 1 base, with 6 bases between the two germline ends. The CDR3 DNA reads as TGTGCCAGCAGTTTTGGGAGGAACACTGAAGCTTTCTTT. It is translated as CASSFGRNTEAFF.